The sequence of this T cell receptor beta chain was determined in a study of cytomegalovirus exposure and HLA in healthy donors. Researchers ran the PCR with 60 Vbeta and 13 Jbeta primers. The assay was immunoSEQ multiplex PCR, and TCRdb's table has in-frame clones only and misses some. This table holds 150,000 or so clones, about 68% found once. Sequencing was carried out using PBMCs. This TCR was sampled from a female donor in good health and CMV-seronegative.

The CDR3: CASSTGQGTAGELFF. Here the CDR3 DNA reads TGTGCCAGTAGTACGGGACAGGGTACCGCCGGGGAGCTGTTTTTT. This rearrangement joins TRBV19 to TRBJ2-2; TRBD1 matches at 9 bases. CDR1 LNHDA and CDR2 SQIVND come from the germline V gene (reference sequence). V was clipped by 4 bases and J by 6 bases; unmatched bases: 6. CDR3 length: 15 residues.